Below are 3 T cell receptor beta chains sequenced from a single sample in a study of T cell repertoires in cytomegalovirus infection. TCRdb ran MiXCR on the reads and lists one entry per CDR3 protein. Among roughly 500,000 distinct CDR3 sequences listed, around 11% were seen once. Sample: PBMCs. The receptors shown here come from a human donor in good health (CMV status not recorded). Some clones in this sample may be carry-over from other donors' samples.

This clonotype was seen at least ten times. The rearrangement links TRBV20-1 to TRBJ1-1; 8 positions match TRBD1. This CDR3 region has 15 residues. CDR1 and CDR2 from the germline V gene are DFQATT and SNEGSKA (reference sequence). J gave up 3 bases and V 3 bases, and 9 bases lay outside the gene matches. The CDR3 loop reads CSASQGAVADTEAFF. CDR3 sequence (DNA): TGCAGTGCTAGCCAGGGGGCGGTGGCGGACACTGAAGCTTTCTTT.

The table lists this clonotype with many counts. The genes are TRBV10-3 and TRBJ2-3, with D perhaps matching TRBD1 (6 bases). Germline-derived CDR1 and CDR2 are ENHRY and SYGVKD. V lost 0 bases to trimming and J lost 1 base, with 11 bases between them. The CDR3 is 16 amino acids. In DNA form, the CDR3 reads TGTGCCATCAGTGAGTCGTTAGGGGGTCGCACAGATACGCAGTATTTT. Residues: CAISESLGGRTDTQYF.

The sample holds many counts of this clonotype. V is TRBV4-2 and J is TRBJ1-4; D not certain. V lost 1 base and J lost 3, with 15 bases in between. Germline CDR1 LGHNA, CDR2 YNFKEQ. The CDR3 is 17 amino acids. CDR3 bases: TGTGCCAGCAGCCAAGGCAACAATAATGGTGCTAATGAAAAACTGTTTTTT. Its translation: CASSQGNNNGANEKLFF.